Detailed here is one T cell receptor (beta chain). This sample was included in a study of control samples from healthy donors and cancer patients. The protocol was immunoSEQ multiplex PCR, while the TCRdb copy is restricted to in-frame clones and leaves out a portion. In the table there are about 180,000 clones, 90% of which are singletons. Germline-derived CDR1 and CDR2 are PRHDT and FYEKMQ (reference sequence). This CDR3 spans 15 amino acids. Trimming took 5 bases from V and 0 from J, leaving 13 bases between them. The specimen was blood. The source of this sequence is a woman between 45 and 65 years old in good health. The chain joins TRBV13 to TRBJ1-1; D is uncertain. CDR3 region: CASSPLTALNTEAFF. In DNA, the CDR3 is TGTGCCAGCAGCCCCCTGACGGCCTTGAACACTGAAGCTTTCTTT.